This TCR beta chain was sequenced for a study of control samples from healthy donors and cancer patients (dated by TCRdb to about 2020). The cysteine opens and the phenylalanine closes a CDR3 of 16 amino acids. Only the CDR3 DNA stays, 48 bases, in frame from base 1. CDR1 and CDR2 were assigned from the germline V gene (reference sequence) as MNHEY and SMNVEV. For this chain, trimming is 6 bases at the V end and 3 bases at the J end, and the number of junction bases without a gene match is 12. A word on this clone: The antigen it recognizes is unknown. No base qualities exist here, and no much larger clone lies one base off it.

The library was built by means of the immunoSEQ multiplex PCR assay. Drawn from immuneACCESS, this table holds only the in-frame rearrangements with V and J called that TCRdb kept. Clones are partly lost; checked studies trace under half to an unresolved V gene and leave the rest unexplained. The sample contains about 82,000 clones, approximately 94% of them found a single time. Around 4.5% of the sample rests with the top ten. The rearrangement combines TRBV27 with TRBJ1-2; TRBD1 aligns with 8 central bases. This clonotype was sampled from a young woman in good health. The sequencing sample was made of blood. CDR3 region: CASRWTGWDIDYGYTF. The nucleotides read TGTGCCAGCAGATGGACAGGGTGGGATATCGACTATGGCTACACCTTC.